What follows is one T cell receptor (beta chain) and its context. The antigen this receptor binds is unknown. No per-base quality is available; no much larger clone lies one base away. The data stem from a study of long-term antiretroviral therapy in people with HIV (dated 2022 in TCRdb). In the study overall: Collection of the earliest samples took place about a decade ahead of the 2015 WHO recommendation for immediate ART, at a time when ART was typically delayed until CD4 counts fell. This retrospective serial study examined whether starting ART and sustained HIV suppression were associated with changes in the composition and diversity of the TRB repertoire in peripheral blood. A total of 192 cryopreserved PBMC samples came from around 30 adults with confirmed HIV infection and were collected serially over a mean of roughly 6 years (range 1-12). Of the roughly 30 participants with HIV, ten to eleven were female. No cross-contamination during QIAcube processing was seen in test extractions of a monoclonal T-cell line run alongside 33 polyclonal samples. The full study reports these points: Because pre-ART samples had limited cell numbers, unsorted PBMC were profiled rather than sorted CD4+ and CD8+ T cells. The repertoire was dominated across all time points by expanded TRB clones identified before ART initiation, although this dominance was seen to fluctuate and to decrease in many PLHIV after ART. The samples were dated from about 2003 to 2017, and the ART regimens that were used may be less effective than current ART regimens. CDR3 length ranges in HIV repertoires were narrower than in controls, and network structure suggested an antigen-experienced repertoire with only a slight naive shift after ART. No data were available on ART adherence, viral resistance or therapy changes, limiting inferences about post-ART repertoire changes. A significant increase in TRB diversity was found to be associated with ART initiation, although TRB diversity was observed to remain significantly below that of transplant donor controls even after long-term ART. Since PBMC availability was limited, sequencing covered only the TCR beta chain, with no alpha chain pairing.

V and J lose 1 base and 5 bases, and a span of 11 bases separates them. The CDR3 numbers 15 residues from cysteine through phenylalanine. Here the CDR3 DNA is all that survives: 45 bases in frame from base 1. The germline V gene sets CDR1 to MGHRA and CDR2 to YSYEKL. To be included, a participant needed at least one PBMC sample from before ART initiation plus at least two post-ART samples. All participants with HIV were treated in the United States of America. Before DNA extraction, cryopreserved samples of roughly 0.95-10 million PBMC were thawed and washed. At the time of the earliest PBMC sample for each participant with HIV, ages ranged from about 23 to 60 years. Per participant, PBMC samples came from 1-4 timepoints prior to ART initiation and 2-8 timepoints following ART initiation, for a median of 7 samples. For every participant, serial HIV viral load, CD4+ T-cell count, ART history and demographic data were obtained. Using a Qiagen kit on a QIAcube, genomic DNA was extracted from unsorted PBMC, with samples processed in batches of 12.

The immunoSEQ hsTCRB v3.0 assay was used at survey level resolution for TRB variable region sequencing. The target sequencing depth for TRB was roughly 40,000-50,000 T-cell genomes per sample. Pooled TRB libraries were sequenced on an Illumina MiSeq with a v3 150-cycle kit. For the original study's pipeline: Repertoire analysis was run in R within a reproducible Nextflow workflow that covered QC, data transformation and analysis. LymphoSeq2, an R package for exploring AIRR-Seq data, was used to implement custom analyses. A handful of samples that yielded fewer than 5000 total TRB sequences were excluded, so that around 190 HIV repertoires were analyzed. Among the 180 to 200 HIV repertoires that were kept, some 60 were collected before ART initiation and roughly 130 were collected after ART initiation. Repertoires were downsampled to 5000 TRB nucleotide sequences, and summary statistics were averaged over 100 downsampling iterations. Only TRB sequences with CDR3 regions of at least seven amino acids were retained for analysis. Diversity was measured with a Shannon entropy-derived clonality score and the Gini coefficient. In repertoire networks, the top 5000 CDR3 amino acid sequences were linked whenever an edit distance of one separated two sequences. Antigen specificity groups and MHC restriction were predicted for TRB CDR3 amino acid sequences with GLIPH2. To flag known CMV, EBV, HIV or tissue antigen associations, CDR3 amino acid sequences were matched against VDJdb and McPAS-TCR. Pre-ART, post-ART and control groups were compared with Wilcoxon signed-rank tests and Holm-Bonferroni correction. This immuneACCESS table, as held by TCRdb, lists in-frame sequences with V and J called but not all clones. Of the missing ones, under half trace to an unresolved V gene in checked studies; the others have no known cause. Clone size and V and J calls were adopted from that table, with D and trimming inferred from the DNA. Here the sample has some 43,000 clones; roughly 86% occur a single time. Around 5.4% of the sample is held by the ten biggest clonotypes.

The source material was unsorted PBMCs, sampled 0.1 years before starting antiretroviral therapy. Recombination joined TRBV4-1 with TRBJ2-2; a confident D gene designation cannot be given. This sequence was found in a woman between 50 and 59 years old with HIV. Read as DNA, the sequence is TGCGCCAGCAGCCAAGTAAATCGTCGGACCGGGGAGCTGTTTTTT. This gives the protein CASSQVNRRTGELFF.